This T cell receptor (beta chain) originates from a study of identical twins. It was template switching that added a universal primer site, and there were unique molecular identifiers on the cDNA. TCRdb used MiXCR to reprocess the 5' RACE reads, holding one entry per CDR3 protein. The sample holds around 1.7 million distinct CDR3 sequences; 32% are singletons and the top ten take 0.25% to 0.3%. Study findings and constraints: The models systematically underestimated how much out-of-frame TCR alpha was shared in monozygotic twins. Sharing of beta out-of-frame sequences by twins showed a weaker excess. High-abundance cord blood beta clonotypes had fewer insertions; memory repertoires showed none.

The CDR3 runs 13 residues. Germline V gene lookup returns CDR1 LGHNA and CDR2 YNFKEQ. V was pared by 4 bases and J by 6 bases, with 12 bases between. This clonotype was seen only a few times. Its antigen is unknown. This receptor was identified in a newborn girl in good health. The chain couples TRBV4-2 to TRBJ1-1; tentative D call: TRBD1 (6 bases). The specimen was cord blood. The CDR3 protein is CASSRKQGPEAFF. CDR3 DNA sequence: TGTGCCAGCAGCCGGAAACAGGGTCCTGAAGCTTTCTTT.